The 3 T cell receptor beta chains in this list originate from one sample, sequenced in a study of CD8 T cells in Susac syndrome. Reverse transcription of 0.5 to 1 ug RNA was performed with random hexamers. TCRdb itself ran the immunoSEQ multiplex PCR reads through MiXCR, one entry per CDR3 protein. The table includes 330,000 or so distinct CDR3 sequences, about 89% detected once. Sequencing was done on a sample of CD8+ T cells from PBMCs. Receptors originate from a human donor with multiple sclerosis.

The V call is TRBV5-4, the J call TRBJ2-1, with D perhaps assigned TRBD1 or TRBD2 (6 bases each). V was trimmed by 2 bases and J by 4 bases, leaving 13 bases between them. The V gene's germline CDR1 is SGHNT and CDR2 YYREEE (reference sequence). The CDR3 consists of 15 residues. CDR3: CASSLTGGGYNEQFF. As DNA, the CDR3 is TGTGCCAGCAGCTTAACCGGGGGCGGGTACAATGAGCAGTTCTTC.

The V and J genes are TRBV28 and TRBJ2-3, with 12 bases fitting TRBD2. CDR1 MDHEN and CDR2 SYDVKM come from the germline V gene. This CDR3 spans 18 amino acids. The V gene end was trimmed by 3 bases and the J gene end by 3 bases; junction bases not matched to a gene: 10. This chain's CDR3 is CASSFHLAGGPSTDTQYF. The CDR3 nucleotides are TGTGCCAGCAGTTTCCACCTAGCGGGAGGGCCCTCAACAGATACGCAGTATTTT.

The rearrangement links TRBV5-6 to TRBJ2-7; no definite D call. The germline V and J ends were trimmed by 4 bases and 3 bases, with 17 bases remaining between them. Germline CDR1 SGHDT, CDR2 YYEEEE. CDR3 length: 15 residues. Here the CDR3 DNA reads TGTGCCAGCAGCGGATCTAATATCTTCCTCTACGAGCAGTACTTC. Translated: CASSGSNIFLYEQYF.